The sequence of this T cell receptor (beta chain) was determined in a study of T-cell memory formation after mild COVID-19. Regarding this clonotype: Its antigen is not identified.

CDR1 MRHNA and CDR2 SNTAGT come from the germline V gene. V was pared by 2 bases and J by 5 bases, with 12 bases between. The CDR3 runs to 14 residues. TCRdb re-called the 5' RACE reads through MiXCR, storing one row per CDR3 protein. The sample shows about 200,000 distinct CDR3 sequences, around 20% of them seen only once. Regarding the study as a whole: Pre-infection memory showed some responding clones, and this suggested that cross-reactive memory joined.

The gene calls are TRBV6-4 and TRBJ1-2; TRBD1 might be the D (5 bases). The sequencing input was PBMCs or a T cell subset sorted from them (not recorded which). The source is an adult woman who had mild COVID-19 (a few samples of this study predate the infection). Cell type and time point are not known. DNA for the CDR3: TGTGCCAGCAGTGACCGGGGGTTAATATATGGCTACACCTTC. Translating gives CASSDRGLIYGYTF.